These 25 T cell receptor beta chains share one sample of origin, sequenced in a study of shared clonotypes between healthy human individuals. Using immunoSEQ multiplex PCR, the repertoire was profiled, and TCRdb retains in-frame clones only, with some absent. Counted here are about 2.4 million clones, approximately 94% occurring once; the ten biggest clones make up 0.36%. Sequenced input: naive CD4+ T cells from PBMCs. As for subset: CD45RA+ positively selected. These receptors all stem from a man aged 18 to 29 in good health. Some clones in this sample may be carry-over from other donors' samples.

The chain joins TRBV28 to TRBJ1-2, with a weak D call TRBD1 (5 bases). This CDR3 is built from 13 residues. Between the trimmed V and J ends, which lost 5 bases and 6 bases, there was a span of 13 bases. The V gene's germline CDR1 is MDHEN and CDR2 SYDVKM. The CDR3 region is CASSAPRRDGYTF. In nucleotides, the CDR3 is TGTGCCAGCAGTGCCCCCCGCAGGGATGGCTACACCTTC.

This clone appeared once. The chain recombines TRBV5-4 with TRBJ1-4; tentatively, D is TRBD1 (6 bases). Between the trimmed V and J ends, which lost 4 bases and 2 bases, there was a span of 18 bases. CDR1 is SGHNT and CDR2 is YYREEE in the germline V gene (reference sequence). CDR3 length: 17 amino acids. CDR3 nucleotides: TGTGCCAGCAGCCGAGCGAGTTCAGGGGCTACTAATGAAAAACTGTTTTTT. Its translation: CASSRASSGATNEKLFF.

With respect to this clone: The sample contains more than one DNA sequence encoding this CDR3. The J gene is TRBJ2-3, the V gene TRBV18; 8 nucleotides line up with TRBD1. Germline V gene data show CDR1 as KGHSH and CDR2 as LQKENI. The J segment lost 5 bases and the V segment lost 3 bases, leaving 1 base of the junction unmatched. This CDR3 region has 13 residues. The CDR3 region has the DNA TGTGCCAGCTCACCGACAGGGGAAGATACGCAGTATTTT. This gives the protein CASSPTGEDTQYF.

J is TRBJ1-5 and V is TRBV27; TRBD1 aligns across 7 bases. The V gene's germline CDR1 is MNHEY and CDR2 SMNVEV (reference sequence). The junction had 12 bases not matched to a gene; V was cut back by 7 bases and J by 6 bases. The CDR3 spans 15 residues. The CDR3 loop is CASNTRQGSVQPQHF. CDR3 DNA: TGTGCCAGCAATACTCGACAGGGTTCAGTTCAGCCCCAGCATTTT.

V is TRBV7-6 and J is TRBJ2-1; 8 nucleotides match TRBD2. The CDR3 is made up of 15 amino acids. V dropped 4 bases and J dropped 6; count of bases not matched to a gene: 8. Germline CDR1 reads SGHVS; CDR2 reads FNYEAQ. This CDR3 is CASSWAGTRINEQFF. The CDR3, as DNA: TGTGCCAGCAGCTGGGCCGGGACTAGGATCAATGAGCAGTTCTTC.

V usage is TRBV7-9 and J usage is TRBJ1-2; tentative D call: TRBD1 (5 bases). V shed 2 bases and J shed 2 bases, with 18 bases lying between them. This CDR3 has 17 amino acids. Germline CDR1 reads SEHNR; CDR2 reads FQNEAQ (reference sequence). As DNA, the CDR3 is TGTGCCAGCAGCTTACTCGGGGGTCGAGACTCCAACTATGGCTACACCTTC. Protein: CASSLLGGRDSNYGYTF.

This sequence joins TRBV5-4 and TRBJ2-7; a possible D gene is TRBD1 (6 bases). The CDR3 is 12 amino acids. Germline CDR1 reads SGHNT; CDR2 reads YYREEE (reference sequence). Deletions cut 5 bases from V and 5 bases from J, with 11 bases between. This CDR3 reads CASSRYRDEQYF. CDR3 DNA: TGTGCCAGCAGTAGATACAGGGACGAGCAGTACTTC.

CDR3 residues: CASSPRTGSPLMNTEAFF. CDR3 nucleotide sequence: TGTGCCAGCAGCCCGAGGACAGGGAGTCCCCTCATGAACACTGAAGCTTTCTTT. The V and J genes are TRBV11-2 and TRBJ1-1, with 8 bases aligning to TRBD1. After removal of 5 bases from V and 0 bases from J, the junction contained 14 bases not matched to a gene. The CDR3 spans 18 residues. Germline V gives CDR1 SGHAT, CDR2 FQNNGV. The complete variable domain, with remaining parts taken from reference TRBV11-2 and TRBJ1-1, reads EAGVAQSPRYKIIEKRQSVAFWCNPISGHATLYWYQQILGQGPKLLIQFQNNGVVDDSQLPKDRFSAERLKGVDSTLKIQPAKLEDSAVYLCASSPRTGSPLMNTEAFFGQGTRLTVV.

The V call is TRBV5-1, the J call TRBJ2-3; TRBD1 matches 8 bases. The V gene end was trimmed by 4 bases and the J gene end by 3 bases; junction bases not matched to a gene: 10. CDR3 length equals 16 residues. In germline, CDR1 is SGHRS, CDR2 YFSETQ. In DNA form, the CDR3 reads TGCGCCAGCAGCGCCACCCAGGGGGCGCAAACAGATACGCAGTATTTT. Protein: CASSATQGAQTDTQYF. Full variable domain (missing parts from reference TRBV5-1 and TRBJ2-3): KAGVTQTPRYLIKTRGQQVTLSCSPISGHRSVSWYQQTPGQGLQFLFEYFSETQRNKGNFPGRFSGRQFSNSRSEMNVSTLELGDSALYLCASSATQGAQTDTQYFGPGTRLTVL.

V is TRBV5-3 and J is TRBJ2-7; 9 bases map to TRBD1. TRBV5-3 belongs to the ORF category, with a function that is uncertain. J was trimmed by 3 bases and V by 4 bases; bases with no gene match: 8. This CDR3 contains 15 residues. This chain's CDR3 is CARSRPGQGFYEQYF. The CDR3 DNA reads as TGTGCCAGAAGCCGCCCAGGACAGGGGTTCTACGAGCAGTACTTC.

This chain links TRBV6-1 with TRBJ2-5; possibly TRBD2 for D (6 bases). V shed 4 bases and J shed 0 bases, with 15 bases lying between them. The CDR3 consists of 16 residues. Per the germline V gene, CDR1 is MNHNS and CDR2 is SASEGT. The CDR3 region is CASSGYIGGDQETQYF. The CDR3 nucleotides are TGTGCCAGCAGTGGGTACATTGGAGGGGACCAAGAGACCCAGTACTTC.

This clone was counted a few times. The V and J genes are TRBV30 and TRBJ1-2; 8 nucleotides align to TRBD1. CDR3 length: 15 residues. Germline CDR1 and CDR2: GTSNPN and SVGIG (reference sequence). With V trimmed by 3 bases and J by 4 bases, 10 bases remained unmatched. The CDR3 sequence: CAWRATGVSSYGYTF. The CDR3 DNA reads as TGTGCCTGGAGGGCGACAGGGGTGTCCAGCTATGGCTACACCTTC.

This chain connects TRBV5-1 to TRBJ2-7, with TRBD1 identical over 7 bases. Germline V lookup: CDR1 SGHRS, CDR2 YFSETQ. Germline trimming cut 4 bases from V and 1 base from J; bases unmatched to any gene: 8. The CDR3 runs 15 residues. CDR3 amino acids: CASSPEGDSSYEQYF. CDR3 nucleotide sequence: TGCGCCAGCAGCCCTGAGGGGGACAGTTCCTACGAGCAGTACTTC.

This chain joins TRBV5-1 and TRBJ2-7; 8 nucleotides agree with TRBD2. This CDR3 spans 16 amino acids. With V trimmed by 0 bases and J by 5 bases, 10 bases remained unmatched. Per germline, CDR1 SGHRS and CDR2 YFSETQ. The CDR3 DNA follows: TGCGCCAGCAGCTTGGGAGGGCTAGCGGGCGTGGACGAGCAGTACTTC. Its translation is CASSLGGLAGVDEQYF.

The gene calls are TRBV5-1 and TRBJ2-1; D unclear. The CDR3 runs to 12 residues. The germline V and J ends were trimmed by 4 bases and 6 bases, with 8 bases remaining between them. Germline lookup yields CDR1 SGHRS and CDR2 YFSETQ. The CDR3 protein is CASSTTGNEQFF. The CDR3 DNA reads TGCGCCAGCAGCACGACGGGCAATGAGCAGTTCTTC. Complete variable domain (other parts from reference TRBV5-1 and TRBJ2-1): KAGVTQTPRYLIKTRGQQVTLSCSPISGHRSVSWYQQTPGQGLQFLFEYFSETQRNKGNFPGRFSGRQFSNSRSEMNVSTLELGDSALYLCASSTTGNEQFFGPGTRLTVL.

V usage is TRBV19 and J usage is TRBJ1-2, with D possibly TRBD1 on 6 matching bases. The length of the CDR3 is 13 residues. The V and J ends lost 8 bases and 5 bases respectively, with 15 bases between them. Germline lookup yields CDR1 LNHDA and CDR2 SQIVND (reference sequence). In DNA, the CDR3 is TGTGCCAGTCACAGGGAGGAGGAATATGGCTACACCTTC. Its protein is CASHREEEYGYTF.

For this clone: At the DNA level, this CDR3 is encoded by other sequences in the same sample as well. The CDR3 here is CASRRGVPNQPQHF. The CDR3, as DNA: TGTGCCAGTAGACGGGGGGTCCCGAATCAGCCCCAGCATTTT. The chain joins TRBV19 to TRBJ1-5; a weak D match, TRBD1 (5 bases). This CDR3 comprises 14 residues. Germline CDR1 LNHDA, CDR2 SQIVND (reference sequence). Trimming stripped 6 bases from V and 4 bases from J, with 13 bases between.

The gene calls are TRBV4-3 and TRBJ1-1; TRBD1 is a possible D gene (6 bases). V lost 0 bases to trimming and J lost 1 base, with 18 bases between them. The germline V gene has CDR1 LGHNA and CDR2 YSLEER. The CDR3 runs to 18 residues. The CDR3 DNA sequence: TGCGCCAGCAGCCAAGACTGGCATTACAGGGCCCCGAACACTGAAGCTTTCTTT. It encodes CASSQDWHYRAPNTEAFF.

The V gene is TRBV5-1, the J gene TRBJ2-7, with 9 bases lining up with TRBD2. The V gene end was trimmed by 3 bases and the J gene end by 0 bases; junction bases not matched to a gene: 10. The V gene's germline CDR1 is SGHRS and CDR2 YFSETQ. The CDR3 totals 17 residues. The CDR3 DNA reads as TGCGCCAGCAGCTCGACGGGGACTAGCTCCTACTCCTACGAGCAGTACTTC. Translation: CASSSTGTSSYSYEQYF.

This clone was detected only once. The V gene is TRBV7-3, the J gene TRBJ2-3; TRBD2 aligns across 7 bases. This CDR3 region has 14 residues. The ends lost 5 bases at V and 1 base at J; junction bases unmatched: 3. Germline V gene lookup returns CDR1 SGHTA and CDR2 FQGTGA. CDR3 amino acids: CASSATSGTDTQYF. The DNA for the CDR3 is TGTGCCAGCAGCGCCACTAGCGGCACAGATACGCAGTATTTT.

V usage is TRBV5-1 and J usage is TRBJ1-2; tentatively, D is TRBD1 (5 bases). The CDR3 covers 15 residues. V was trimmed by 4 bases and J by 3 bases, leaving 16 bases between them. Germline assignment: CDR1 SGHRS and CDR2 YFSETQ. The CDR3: CASSPGPLGDYGYTF. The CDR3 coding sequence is TGCGCCAGCAGCCCAGGGCCTCTAGGGGACTATGGCTACACCTTC.

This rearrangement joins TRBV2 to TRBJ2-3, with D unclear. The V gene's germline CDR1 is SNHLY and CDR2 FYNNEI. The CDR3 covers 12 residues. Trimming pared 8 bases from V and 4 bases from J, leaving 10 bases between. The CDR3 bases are TGTGCCAGCGAATCCGACGCAGATACGCAGTATTTT. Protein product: CASESDADTQYF. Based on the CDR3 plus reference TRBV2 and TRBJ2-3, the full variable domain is EPEVTQTPSHQVTQMGQEVILRCVPISNHLYFYWYRQILGQKVEFLVSFYNNEISEKSEIFDDQFSVERPDGSNFTLKIRSTKLEDSAMYFCASESDADTQYFGPGTRLTVL.

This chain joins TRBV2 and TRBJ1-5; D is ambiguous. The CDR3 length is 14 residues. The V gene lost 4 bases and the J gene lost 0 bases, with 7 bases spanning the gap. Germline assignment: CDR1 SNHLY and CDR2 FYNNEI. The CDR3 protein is CASSVLHSNQPQHF. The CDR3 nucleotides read TGTGCCAGCAGTGTTTTGCATAGCAATCAGCCCCAGCATTTT.

The CDR3 DNA reads as TGTGCCAGCAGCCAAACCCCCTGGACAGGGTACTACAATGAGCAGTTCTTC. Its translation is CASSQTPWTGYYNEQFF. The chain uses TRBV14 and TRBJ2-1; TRBD1 agrees at 8 bases. J was trimmed by 3 bases and V by 2 bases; bases with no gene match: 9. Germline assignment: CDR1 SGHDN and CDR2 FVKESK. This CDR3 is 17 amino acids long.

CDR3 coding DNA: TGTGCCAGCCGCAAAACAGGGACGGGGGCCAACGTCCTGACTTTC. Its protein product is CASRKTGTGANVLTF. V usage is TRBV27 and J usage is TRBJ2-6; a weak D match, TRBD1 (6 bases). This CDR3 has 15 residues. Germline V gene lookup returns CDR1 MNHEY and CDR2 SMNVEV (reference sequence). Between the trimmed V and J ends, which lost 8 bases and 4 bases, there was a span of 15 bases.